These 30 T cell receptor beta chains were sequenced from one sample in a study of T cell responses to AZD1222 COVID-19 vaccine. Clones were read by immunoSEQ multiplex PCR, and TCRdb kept only the in-frame ones, dropping some. Of roughly 99,000 clones listed, roughly 90% are singletons. The source was peripheral blood, collected 28 days after the second AZD1222 dose. The receptor source for this set is an adult who received the AZD1222 COVID-19 vaccine.

This clone was counted a single time. V usage is TRBV19 and J usage is TRBJ2-2; D ambiguous. The CDR3 is 14 residues long. Trimming removed 7 bases from V and 0 bases from J, with 9 bases in between. Germline V gene data show CDR1 as LNHDA and CDR2 as SQIVND (reference sequence). The CDR3 DNA reads TGTGCCAGTAAACGGGCAGCGAACACCGGGGAGCTGTTTTTT. Its protein product is CASKRAANTGELFF.

Only a few counts were recorded for this clone. The chain recombines TRBV6-4 with TRBJ2-1, with no clear D. There are 15 residues in the CDR3. Trimming removed 0 bases from V and 1 base from J, with 7 bases in between. Germline V gives CDR1 MRHNA, CDR2 SNTAGT. The CDR3 protein is CASSDSEKSYNEQFF. The CDR3 nucleotides are TGTGCCAGCAGTGACTCGGAGAAATCCTACAATGAGCAGTTCTTC.

The CDR3 is CASSAGAGNTEAFF. CDR3 DNA sequence: TGCGCCAGCAGCGCGGGAGCAGGGAACACTGAAGCTTTCTTT. The chain couples TRBV5-1 to TRBJ1-1; D unclear. The CDR3 runs 14 residues. V was shortened by 4 bases and J by 1 base, with 11 bases between the two germline ends. In germline, CDR1 is SGHRS, CDR2 YFSETQ.

The chain joins TRBV6-6 to TRBJ1-5, with D uncertain. The germline gives CDR1 MNHNY, CDR2 SVGAGI (reference sequence). This CDR3 has 14 residues. Trimming pared 6 bases from V and 9 bases from J, leaving 18 bases between. CDR3 sequence: CASSPRPEGTPQHF. In DNA, the CDR3 is TGTGCCAGCAGCCCGCGACCGGAAGGTACGCCCCAGCATTTT.

The chain joins TRBV3-1 (or the pseudogene TRBV3-2) to TRBJ2-1, with D possibly being TRBD2 (6 bases). Germline V lookup: CDR1 LGHDT, CDR2 YNNKEL (reference sequence). This CDR3 comprises 17 residues. With 1 base removed from V and 6 bases from J, the gap between germline ends came to 19 bases. The CDR3 nucleotides are TGTGCCAGCAGCCAAGCCGGGCGGACTACCGCGGCCAATGAGCAGTTCTTC. Protein: CASSQAGRTTAANEQFF.

V is TRBV10-1 and J is TRBJ2-3, with D possibly being TRBD1 or TRBD2 (5 bases each). Looked up from germline, CDR1 is WNHNN and CDR2 is SYGVQD (reference sequence). This CDR3 is 15 amino acids long. With 2 bases removed from V and 0 bases from J, the gap between germline ends came to 9 bases. CDR3 amino acids: CASSERGVSTDTQYF. Written as DNA, the CDR3 is TGCGCCAGCAGTGAGAGGGGAGTGAGCACAGATACGCAGTATTTT.

V usage is TRBV2 and J usage is TRBJ1-1; D uncertain. CDR3 length equals 14 residues. The V end lost 4 bases, the J end lost 2 bases, and 11 bases lay between the germline ends. The germline CDR1 and CDR2 sequences are SNHLY and FYNNEI. The DNA for the CDR3 is TGTGCCAGCAGTGTTCCGGGCAGAAACACTGAAGCTTTCTTT. It encodes CASSVPGRNTEAFF.

The rearrangement joins TRBV6-5 to TRBJ2-3; a weak D match, TRBD1 (6 bases). Trimming took off 10 bases at V and 5 bases at J, with 22 bases between the two ends. This CDR3 is 15 amino acids long. The germline CDR1 and CDR2 sequences are MNHEY and SVGAGI. The DNA of the CDR3 is TGTGCCACCACGCCGATACAGGGAAGTCAAGATACGCAGTATTTT. This sequence encodes CATTPIQGSQDTQYF.

This clone turned up a few times. The chain combines TRBV5-1 with TRBJ2-7; 12 bases line up with TRBD1. Losses at the gene ends were 3 bases for V and 7 bases for J; bases not matched to a gene: 5. This CDR3 contains 14 residues. Germline V gives CDR1 SGHRS, CDR2 YFSETQ. CDR3 amino acids: CASSWGQGALEQYF. CDR3 sequence (DNA): TGCGCCAGCAGCTGGGGACAGGGGGCGTTGGAGCAGTACTTC.

The chain joins TRBV5-5 to TRBJ2-2; 7 nucleotides line up with TRBD1. The V and J ends lost 0 bases and 6 bases, in that order; junction bases with no gene match: 5. CDR1 and CDR2 from the germline V gene are SGHKS and YYEKEE (reference sequence). The CDR3 sequence is 15 residues long. This chain's CDR3 is CASSLDRGVSGELFF. As DNA, the CDR3 is TGTGCCAGCAGCTTGGACAGGGGAGTATCCGGGGAGCTGTTTTTT. Using reference TRBV5-5 and TRBJ2-2 for the parts outside the CDR3, the full variable domain is DAGVTQSPTHLIKTRGQQVTLRCSPISGHKSVSWYQQVLGQGPQFIFQYYEKEERGRGNFPDRFSARQFPNYSSELNVNALLLGDSALYLCASSLDRGVSGELFFGEGSRLTVL.

V and J are TRBV6-5 and TRBJ1-6; no firm D call. CDR1 and CDR2 (germline): MNHEY, SVGAGI. This CDR3 has 14 amino acids. Deletions cut 6 bases from V and 9 bases from J, with 15 bases between. CDR3 region: CASSSPRVGSPLHF. In DNA, the CDR3 is TGTGCCAGCAGCTCTCCTCGGGTGGGTTCACCCCTCCACTTT.

J is TRBJ1-6 and V is TRBV5-6; D gene unclear. There are 12 residues in the CDR3. V lost 0 bases and J lost 5, with 0 bases in between. Germline V gene lookup returns CDR1 SGHDT and CDR2 YYEEEE. The CDR3 sequence: CASSLDNSPLHF. The CDR3 DNA reads as TGTGCCAGCAGCTTGGATAATTCACCCCTCCACTTT.

This chain links TRBV6-2 or TRBV6-3 with TRBJ1-6; TRBD1 is a possible D gene (5 bases). CDR3 length equals 16 residues. V shed 0 bases and J shed 5 bases, with 11 bases lying between them. Germline lookup yields CDR1 MNHEY and CDR2 SVGEGT. Written as DNA, the CDR3 is TGTGCCAGCAGTTACTCCAGGGAGACGGATAATTCACCCCTCCACTTT. This gives the protein CASSYSRETDNSPLHF.

The chain recombines TRBV5-1 with TRBJ1-3; possibly TRBD1 for D (5 bases). The CDR3 length is 18 residues. Per germline, CDR1 SGHRS and CDR2 YFSETQ. V was clipped by 3 bases and J by 0 bases, with 19 bases between them. Here the CDR3 DNA reads TGCGCCAGCAGCTCCTGGAACCCCGGGGGAGACTCTGGAAACACCATATATTTT. The encoded protein is CASSSWNPGGDSGNTIYF.

This chain connects TRBV7-9 to TRBJ2-1; D is possibly TRBD2 (6 bases). V was clipped by 5 bases and J by 9 bases, with 23 bases between them. This CDR3 is built from 16 residues. Germline V CDR1 and CDR2: SEHNR, FQNEAQ (reference sequence). The CDR3 is CASSPLGGSVKSEQFF. The DNA for the CDR3 is TGTGCCAGCAGCCCCCTGGGGGGTTCGGTCAAGAGTGAGCAGTTCTTC.

The chain is built from TRBV9 and TRBJ1-1; D remains unclear. CDR1 is SGDLS, CDR2 YYNGEE, per germline. CDR3 length equals 14 residues. Trimming pared 0 bases from V and 6 bases from J, leaving 12 bases between. The CDR3 protein is CASSVGGSTPEAFF. CDR3 nucleotide sequence: TGTGCCAGCAGCGTAGGAGGGTCAACGCCTGAAGCTTTCTTT.

The chain uses TRBV19 and TRBJ1-1; D is unresolved. Trimming left V 2 bases short and J 6 bases short, with 13 bases between. The length of the CDR3 is 14 residues. Germline V gene lookup returns CDR1 LNHDA and CDR2 SQIVND (reference sequence). This CDR3 is CASSIIAPPAEAFF. The CDR3 coding sequence is TGTGCCAGTAGTATAATAGCCCCCCCGGCTGAAGCTTTCTTT.

On this clone: Relative to the germline gene, one junction end is altered; a read error may explain this. J is TRBJ1-1 and V is TRBV5-1, with 7 bases matching TRBD1. CDR3 size: 16 residues. CDR1 is SGHRS, CDR2 YFSETQ, per germline. CDR3 loop: CASRFGGQFLDTEAFF. The CDR3 nucleotides are TGCGCCAGCCGCTTTGGGGGACAGTTCTTGGACACTGAAGCTTTCTTT.

The V and J genes are TRBV10-3 and TRBJ2-7, with 10 bases lining up with TRBD1. The CDR3 length is 15 residues. The germline gives CDR1 ENHRY, CDR2 SYGVKD. The ends lost 4 bases at V and 5 bases at J; junction bases unmatched: 8. The chain's CDR3 is CAISARQGARNEQYF. CDR3 sequence (DNA): TGTGCCATCAGTGCAAGACAGGGGGCAAGAAACGAGCAGTACTTC.

J is TRBJ1-4 and V is TRBV11-1; possibly TRBD1 for D (5 bases). The V end lost 4 bases, the J end lost 7 bases, and 10 bases lay between the germline ends. The CDR3 runs 13 residues. Germline CDR1 reads SGHAT; CDR2 reads FQDESV (reference sequence). CDR3 coding DNA: TGTGCCAGCAGCTACGGGGACGTTGAAAAACTGTTTTTT. Protein product: CASSYGDVEKLFF.

The genes are TRBV5-1 and TRBJ2-1, with D hard to call. Per the germline V gene, CDR1 is SGHRS and CDR2 is YFSETQ. V was cut by 0 bases and J by 8 bases, with 12 bases left in between. CDR3 length: 14 amino acids. This CDR3 reads CASSLGGVTDEQFF. CDR3 sequence (DNA): TGCGCCAGCAGCTTGGGGGGTGTGACGGATGAGCAGTTCTTC. Complete variable domain (other parts from reference TRBV5-1 and TRBJ2-1): KAGVTQTPRYLIKTRGQQVTLSCSPISGHRSVSWYQQTPGQGLQFLFEYFSETQRNKGNFPGRFSGRQFSNSRSEMNVSTLELGDSALYLCASSLGGVTDEQFFGPGTRLTVL.

The J gene is TRBJ2-2, the V gene TRBV5-1; a weak D match, TRBD1 (6 bases). Looked up from germline, CDR1 is SGHRS and CDR2 is YFSETQ. V was trimmed by 4 bases and J by 7 bases, leaving 14 bases between them. This CDR3 comprises 14 residues. CDR3 amino acids: CASSHQGSVGELFF. CDR3 nucleotide sequence: TGCGCCAGCAGCCACCAGGGGAGTGTCGGGGAGCTGTTTTTT. The full variable domain, in which reference TRBV5-1 and TRBJ2-2 provide the parts outside the CDR3, is KAGVTQTPRYLIKTRGQQVTLSCSPISGHRSVSWYQQTPGQGLQFLFEYFSETQRNKGNFPGRFSGRQFSNSRSEMNVSTLELGDSALYLCASSHQGSVGELFFGEGSRLTVL.

The J gene is TRBJ1-6, the V gene TRBV18; 8 bases are a match to TRBD1. The V gene's germline CDR1 is KGHSH and CDR2 LQKENI. This CDR3 is built from 16 residues. V gave up 3 bases and J gave up 5 bases; unmatched junction bases: 6. The CDR3 sequence is CASSPLDRGNNSPLHF. CDR3 nucleotide sequence: TGTGCCAGCTCACCTCTTGACAGGGGCAATAATTCACCCCTCCACTTT.

The chain employs TRBV7-2 and TRBJ2-7; TRBD1 matches 10 bases. The germline V gene encodes CDR1 SGHTA and CDR2 FQGNSA. V lost 4 bases to trimming and J lost 6 bases; unmatched junction nucleotides: 6. This CDR3 region has 14 residues. DNA for the CDR3: TGTGCCAGCAGCTCGGGACAGGGGCTAGGCGAGCAGTACTTC. It translates to CASSSGQGLGEQYF.

The chain couples TRBV7-9 to TRBJ1-6; D is unclear. V was cut by 5 bases and J by 10 bases, with 9 bases left in between. The CDR3 sequence is 12 residues long. Looked up from germline, CDR1 is SEHNR and CDR2 is FQNEAQ (reference sequence). The CDR3 sequence: CASSPSGSPLHF. CDR3 in DNA: TGTGCCAGCAGCCCATCGGGGTCACCCCTCCACTTT. Full variable domain (rest looked up from reference TRBV7-9 and TRBJ1-6): DTGVSQNPRHKITKRGQNVTFRCDPISEHNRLYWYRQTLGQGPEFLTYFQNEAQLEKSRLLSDRFSAERPKGSFSTLEIQRTEQGDSAMYLCASSPSGSPLHFGNGTRLTVT.

V and J are TRBV6-5 and TRBJ1-1, with TRBD1 matching 8 bases. The trim removed 3 bases at V and 4 bases at J, leaving 7 bases unmatched. Germline V CDR1 and CDR2: MNHEY, SVGAGI. The CDR3 runs 15 residues. CDR3 residues: CASSYSGQGVTEAFF. In nucleotides, the CDR3 is TGTGCCAGCAGTTATAGTGGACAGGGCGTCACTGAAGCTTTCTTT.

The rearrangement joins TRBV28 to TRBJ2-7; TRBD2 aligns across 8 bases. This CDR3 comprises 17 residues. J lost 6 bases, V lost 5 bases, and 18 bases had no gene match. Germline V gene data show CDR1 as MDHEN and CDR2 as SYDVKM. The CDR3 loop reads CASSPHPRLARQSEQYF. In nucleotides, the CDR3 is TGTGCCAGCAGTCCCCACCCGCGACTAGCGAGGCAGTCCGAGCAGTACTTC.

DNA of the CDR3: TGCGCCAGCAGCCAAGGGGGACAGGGTAATCAGCCCCAGCATTTT. Amino acids: CASSQGGQGNQPQHF. This rearrangement joins TRBV4-1 to TRBJ1-5, with 9 bases fitting TRBD1. The CDR3 sequence is 15 residues long. The ends lost 1 base at V and 4 bases at J; junction bases unmatched: 2. Germline V lookup: CDR1 MGHRA, CDR2 YSYEKL.

The chain is built from TRBV18 and TRBJ2-6; TRBD2 matches 8 bases. After removal of 2 bases from V and 0 bases from J, the junction contained 3 bases not matched to a gene. CDR1 KGHSH and CDR2 LQKENI come from the germline V gene. The CDR3 extends over 17 amino acids. The CDR3 loop is CASSPGLAVSGANVLTF. CDR3 bases: TGTGCCAGCTCACCAGGACTAGCAGTCTCTGGGGCCAACGTCCTGACTTTC.

This clone has only one observation. The CDR3 DNA sequence: TGTGCCAGCAGCTTAGGACAGAACTATGGCTACACCTTC. As protein: CASSLGQNYGYTF. The V gene is TRBV7-3, the J gene TRBJ1-2; D may be TRBD1 (6 bases). CDR3 size: 13 residues. Germline-derived CDR1 and CDR2 are SGHTA and FQGTGA. The V and J ends lost 2 bases and 2 bases respectively, with 6 bases between them.